A single sample is the source of the 5 T cell receptor beta chains below, sequenced in a study of cytomegalovirus exposure and HLA in healthy donors. PCR involved 60 Vbeta and 13 Jbeta primers. Clones were read by immunoSEQ multiplex PCR, and TCRdb kept only the in-frame ones, dropping some. This sample has fewer than 100,000 clones; 75% to 85% occur once, and the top ten carry 3.8%. Sequences were obtained from PBMCs. These receptors were taken from a woman aged 40 to 50 in good health and CMV-seronegative.

The chain joins TRBV28 to TRBJ2-1; D is possibly TRBD2 (7 bases). V was trimmed by 5 bases and J by 2 bases, leaving 16 bases between them. This CDR3 comprises 16 residues. The germline CDR1 and CDR2 sequences are MDHEN and SYDVKM. CDR3 amino acids: CASSLLRGGPYNEQFF. The CDR3 coding sequence is TGTGCCAGCAGTCTCCTAAGGGGGGGGCCCTACAATGAGCAGTTCTTC. The full variable domain, completed using reference TRBV28 and TRBJ2-1, is DVKVTQSSRYLVKRTGEKVFLECVQDMDHENMFWYRQDPGLGLRLIYFSYDVKMKEKGDIPEGYSVSREKKERFSLILESASTNQTSMYLCASSLLRGGPYNEQFFGPGTRLTVL.

This clone was found a few times. The chain uses TRBV6-5 and TRBJ2-7, with D perhaps TRBD2 (5 bases). Trimming removed 5 bases from V and 6 bases from J, with 14 bases in between. Germline V gene lookup returns CDR1 MNHEY and CDR2 SVGAGI. The CDR3 consists of 13 residues. In DNA, the CDR3 is TGTGCCAGCAGTGGGGAGATCTCGGGCGAGCAGTACTTC. This codes for CASSGEISGEQYF.

The J gene is TRBJ2-1, the V gene TRBV2, with D possibly TRBD2 on 6 matching bases. The CDR3 is made up of 12 amino acids. V shed 9 bases and J shed 12 bases, with 18 bases lying between them. From germline, CDR1 is SNHLY and CDR2 FYNNEI. The DNA for the CDR3 is TGTGCCAGAAGGGTGACGCAGGGAGGGCAGTTCTTC. As protein: CARRVTQGGQFF.

This chain links TRBV5-1 with TRBJ1-5, with D possibly TRBD1 on 6 matching bases. Germline lookup yields CDR1 SGHRS and CDR2 YFSETQ. The CDR3 runs to 15 residues. V was cut by 0 bases and J by 2 bases, with 9 bases left in between. CDR3 DNA sequence: TGCGCCAGCAGCTTGGATTCAGGGGGCAATCAGCCCCAGCATTTT. This sequence encodes CASSLDSGGNQPQHF.

V and J are TRBV4-1 and TRBJ2-2; a weak D match, TRBD2 (5 bases). The CDR3 has 15 amino acids. Between the trimmed V and J ends, which lost 4 bases and 0 bases, there was a span of 9 bases. The V gene's germline CDR1 is MGHRA and CDR2 YSYEKL. The CDR3, as DNA: TGCGCCAGCAGCCTGACCGGGGCGAACACCGGGGAGCTGTTTTTT. This sequence encodes CASSLTGANTGELFF.